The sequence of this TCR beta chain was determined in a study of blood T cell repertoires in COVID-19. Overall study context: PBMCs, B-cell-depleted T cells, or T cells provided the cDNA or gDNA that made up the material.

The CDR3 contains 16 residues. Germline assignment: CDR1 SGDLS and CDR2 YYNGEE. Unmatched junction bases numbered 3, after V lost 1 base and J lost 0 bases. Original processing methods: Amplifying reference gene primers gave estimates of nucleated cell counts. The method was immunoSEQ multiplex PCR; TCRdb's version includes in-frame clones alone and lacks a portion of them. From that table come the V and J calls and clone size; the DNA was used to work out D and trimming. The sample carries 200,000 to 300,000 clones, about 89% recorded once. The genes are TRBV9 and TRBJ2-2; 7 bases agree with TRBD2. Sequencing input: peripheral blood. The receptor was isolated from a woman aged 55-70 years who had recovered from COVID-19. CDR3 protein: CASSVSGGANTGELFF. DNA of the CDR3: TGTGCCAGCAGCGTAAGTGGGGGGGCGAACACCGGGGAGCTGTTTTTT. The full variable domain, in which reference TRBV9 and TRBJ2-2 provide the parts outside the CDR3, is DSGVTQTPKHLITATGQRVTLRCSPRSGDLSVYWYQQSLDQGLQFLIQYYNGEERAKGNILERFSAQQFPDLHSELNLSSLELGDSALYFCASSVSGGANTGELFFGEGSRLTVL.